The rows below give T cell receptor beta chains drawn from one sample of a study of cytomegalovirus exposure and HLA in healthy donors. TCRdb's copy holds only in-frame clones and misses some; the assay was immunoSEQ multiplex PCR. The sample has approximately 160,000 clones; about 89% are singletons. Sequenced material: PBMCs. The source is a woman aged 18-30 years in good health and CMV-seropositive. Each CDR3 is given with its conserved first and last residue. The D gene is left open where the match is weak. Some rows mark clone size as missing; the rest say once, few, many or name a class of expanded clone.

D gene,V gene,clone size,J gene,CDR3 DNA,CDR3 protein
TRBD2,TRBV7-8,.,TRBJ2-1,TGTGCCAGCAGCCCAGGGGGACTAGCGGGAGTGGTCGGCCACAATGAGCAGTTCTTC,CASSPGGLAGVVGHNEQFF
TRBD1,TRBV28,.,TRBJ1-5,TGTGCCAGCAGTCTCGGGACAGGGATGAATCAGCCCCAGCATTTT,CASSLGTGMNQPQHF
TRBD1,TRBV6-6,.,TRBJ1-3,TGTGCCAGCATTTCAGGGGGCTCTGGAAACACCATATATTTT,CASISGGSGNTIYF
.,TRBV11-2,once,TRBJ2-7,TGTGCCAGCGGGGCGTCCTACGAGCAGTACTTC,CASGASYEQYF
.,TRBV28,.,TRBJ1-5,TGTGCCAGCAGTTTATGGGGGGGTTTTATTCAGCCCCAGCATTTT,CASSLWGGFIQPQHF
TRBD2,TRBV5-8,.,TRBJ2-1,TGTGCCAGCAGCTTGAAGAGACTAGCGGGGGACTACAATGAGCAGTTCTTC,CASSLKRLAGDYNEQFF
.,TRBV7-8,.,TRBJ2-1,TGTGCCAGCAGCTTCTCAGGGGCGGACAATGAGCAGTTCTTC,CASSFSGADNEQFF
TRBD1,TRBV19,.,TRBJ2-3,TGTGCCAGTAAGACAGGGGGCACAGATACGCAGTATTTT,CASKTGGTDTQYF
TRBD1,TRBV30,.,TRBJ1-5,TGTGCCTGGAGCCGGGGGACAGAGAATCAGCCCCAGCATTTT,CAWSRGTENQPQHF
.,TRBV6-1,.,TRBJ1-2,TGTGCCAGCGAACAGATCTATGGCTACACCTTC,CASEQIYGYTF
TRBD2,TRBV11-3,.,TRBJ2-7,TGTGCCAGCAGCGTAGCGGGCTCCTACGAGCAGTACTTC,CASSVAGSYEQYF
.,TRBV4-2,.,TRBJ2-5,TGTGCCAGCAGCCAAGTGATGGGGCAGGGGATGGCGGAGACCCAGTACTTC,CASSQVMGQGMAETQYF
TRBD1,TRBV2,.,TRBJ2-1,TGTGCCAGCAGCGACCTCCCAAACAGGGGCTCCTACAATGAGCAGTTCTTC,CASSDLPNRGSYNEQFF
.,TRBV5-1,.,TRBJ2-7,TGCGCCAGCAGCCCGCGGGGAGGCAGCGAGCAGTACTTC,CASSPRGGSEQYF
TRBD1,TRBV6-1,few,TRBJ1-5,TGTGCCAGCAGTGCACACCCCGGGACAGGGCACCAGCCCCAGCATTTT,CASSAHPGTGHQPQHF
.,TRBV5-1,.,TRBJ2-2,TGCGCCAGCAGCCCCATCGTAGCGACCACCGGGGAGCTGTTTTTT,CASSPIVATTGELFF
TRBD2,TRBV5-1,.,TRBJ2-5,TGCGCCAGCAGTCTCGGGGGGGCCAAAGAGACCCAGTACTTC,CASSLGGAKETQYF
TRBD1,TRBV19,.,TRBJ1-6,TGTGCCAGTAGTATTTACCGACAGGGGGTTTATTCACCCCTCCACTTT,CASSIYRQGVYSPLHF
.,TRBV15,.,TRBJ1-1,TGTGCCACCAGCAGAGCGACATTTAACACTGAAGCTTTCTTT,CATSRATFNTEAFF
.,TRBV29-1,once,TRBJ2-6,TGCAGCGTTTCCCCTGGCGGGGGCGCTGGGGCCAACGTCCTGACTTTC,CSVSPGGGAGANVLTF
.,TRBV5-6,few,TRBJ2-7,TGTGCCAGCAGCTTGGAGGGGGACGAGTACTTC,CASSLEGDEYF
TRBD2,TRBV5-1,.,TRBJ2-1,TGCGCCAGCAGCTTGGTGGGTCGGGGACTAGCGGAGCGAAATGAGCAGTTCTTC,CASSLVGRGLAERNEQFF
.,TRBV2,.,TRBJ1-2,TGTGCCAGCCACGAGTTTCCCCCCTATGGCTACACCTTC,CASHEFPPYGYTF
.,TRBV5-1,.,TRBJ2-1,TGCGCCAGCAGCGCGGGACAGATCAATGAGCAGTTCTTC,CASSAGQINEQFF
TRBD1,TRBV19,.,TRBJ1-5,TGTGCCAGTAGTATATGGCAGGGGGTACGTCAGCCCCAGCATTTT,CASSIWQGVRQPQHF
.,TRBV6-4,once,TRBJ2-2,TGTGCCAGCCGTTATAACAGGGACCTAATCGCGAACACCGGGGAGCTGTTTTTT,CASRYNRDLIANTGELFF
TRBD2,TRBV7-9,.,TRBJ2-7,TGTGCCAGCAGCCCCACTAGCGACCTTTCCTACGAGCAGTACTTC,CASSPTSDLSYEQYF
.,TRBV27,once,TRBJ2-7,TGTGCCAGCAGTTTATCGGGACTTCGAACGCCCTACGAGCAGTACTTC,CASSLSGLRTPYEQYF
.,TRBV11-2,.,TRBJ2-1,TGTGCCAGCAGCCCCAGCCTTGGAGACAATGAGCAGTTCTTC,CASSPSLGDNEQFF
.,TRBV18,.,TRBJ2-7,TGTGCCAGCTCACCACCCGCGGCAGTCTACGAGCAGTACTTC,CASSPPAAVYEQYF
.,TRBV7-6,.,TRBJ2-5,TGTGCCAGCAGCTTAGTCGGGGAAAGGGAGACCCAGTACTTC,CASSLVGERETQYF
TRBD1,TRBV25-1,.,TRBJ2-7,TGTGCCAGCAGTGAATTGAGGGACAGGGTCGACGAGCAGTACTTC,CASSELRDRVDEQYF
TRBD2,TRBV5-4,.,TRBJ2-5,TGTGCCAGCAGCCCGACTAGCGGGAGTGTTGAGACCCAGTACTTC,CASSPTSGSVETQYF
.,TRBV4-1,few,TRBJ2-7,TGCGCCAGCAGCCCGTTCGCTGGACAGACCTACGAGCAGTACTTC,CASSPFAGQTYEQYF
TRBD1,TRBV11-2,.,TRBJ1-2,TGTGCCAGCAGCTTAGATATTGGACAGGGCGCTAGAGCTAACTATGGCTACACCTTC,CASSLDIGQGARANYGYTF
TRBD2,TRBV11-2,.,TRBJ2-1,TGTGCCAGCAGCTCCTGGACTAGCGGCAACAATGAGCAGTTCTTC,CASSSWTSGNNEQFF
TRBD2,TRBV7-6,few,TRBJ2-7,TGTGCCAGCAGCTCCTCCACTAGCGGGATAATCTACGAGCAGTACTTC,CASSSSTSGIIYEQYF
.,TRBV28,.,TRBJ2-6,TGTGCCAGCAGCCCCAGGGCGAGCTCTGGGGCCAACGTCCTGACTTTC,CASSPRASSGANVLTF
.,TRBV7-3,few,TRBJ2-7,TGTGCCAGCAGCTTAACGGGTCAGGGCGGATACGAGCAGTACTTC,CASSLTGQGGYEQYF
TRBD1,TRBV9,.,TRBJ2-1,TGTGCCAGCAGCGTAGAGGACAGGGTATTCAATGAGCAGTTCTTC,CASSVEDRVFNEQFF
.,TRBV1,.,TRBJ2-7,TGCACCAGCTACCTTCCAGGGAGCGGGAGACTGCACGAGCAGTACTTC,CTSYLPGSGRLHEQYF
.,TRBV19,.,TRBJ1-1,TGTGCCAGTAGTATAGCCAGGGTGAACACTGAAGCTTTCTTT,CASSIARVNTEAFF
TRBD1,TRBV5-1,.,TRBJ1-2,TGCGCCAGCAGCAGCACAGGGGGCGGTTTTGGCTACACCTTC,CASSSTGGGFGYTF
.,TRBV5-1,.,TRBJ1-2,TGCGCCAGCAGCTCTGGGGGAGGGGTCGTCAACTATGGCTACACCTTC,CASSSGGGVVNYGYTF
TRBD2,TRBV5-6,.,TRBJ2-7,TGTGCCAGCAGCGGTGCGGGAGGCCGCTCCTACGAGCAGTACTTC,CASSGAGGRSYEQYF
TRBD2,TRBV28,few,TRBJ2-7,TGTGCCAGCAGTTTCGGGACAGGGCGGGTGGTGACTAGCGGGGTTCTCTCCTACGAGCAGTACTTC,CASSFGTGRVVTSGVLSYEQYF
TRBD1,TRBV5-5,.,TRBJ2-5,TGTGCCAGCAGCCCGGACAGGGGGCGAGGGGAGACCCAGTACTTC,CASSPDRGRGETQYF
TRBD1,TRBV2,.,TRBJ1-2,TGTGCCAGCAGTGTTCAGGGGGCTGGAGGCTACACCTTC,CASSVQGAGGYTF
TRBD2,TRBV2,.,TRBJ2-3,TGTGCCAGCAGTGAACCTTGGACTAGCGGGAGTACGAAGGTCGGAGATACGCAGTATTTT,CASSEPWTSGSTKVGDTQYF
.,TRBV6-5,.,TRBJ2-6,TGTGCCAGCAGTTACTCGGGGCTATCTGGGGCCAACGTCCTGACTTTC,CASSYSGLSGANVLTF
.,TRBV6-1,.,TRBJ2-1,TGTGCCAGCAGTGAAAGCCCGAGGCTACTCCCAAACAATGAGCAGTTCTTC,CASSESPRLLPNNEQFF
TRBD1,TRBV18,few,TRBJ1-2,TGTGCCAGCTCAGCGACAGGGACCTATGGCTACACCTTC,CASSATGTYGYTF
.,TRBV7-8,.,TRBJ2-3,TGTGCCAGCAGCTTATATGCGGGGGCGGCCTATGATACGCAGTATTTT,CASSLYAGAAYDTQYF
.,TRBV23-1,.,TRBJ2-7,TGCGCCAGCAGTCCTCACCCGACAGGTCACGAGCAGTACTTC,CASSPHPTGHEQYF
.,TRBV5-5,.,TRBJ2-7,TGTGCCAGCAGCTTCATAGGTTTGGAGCGGAACTCCTACGAGCAGTACTTC,CASSFIGLERNSYEQYF
.,TRBV19,.,TRBJ1-2,TGTGCCAGTAGTGTCGGCGGGCTGGGATTTTTTCGCTACACCTTC,CASSVGGLGFFRYTF
TRBD1,TRBV6-5,.,TRBJ2-7,TGTGCCAGCACGGGACAGGGACCCTACGAGCAGTACTTC,CASTGQGPYEQYF
TRBD1,TRBV27,.,TRBJ1-4,TGTGCCAGCAGTTTATCGCGCCACGAGACAGGGCGGGATGAAAAACTGTTTTTT,CASSLSRHETGRDEKLFF